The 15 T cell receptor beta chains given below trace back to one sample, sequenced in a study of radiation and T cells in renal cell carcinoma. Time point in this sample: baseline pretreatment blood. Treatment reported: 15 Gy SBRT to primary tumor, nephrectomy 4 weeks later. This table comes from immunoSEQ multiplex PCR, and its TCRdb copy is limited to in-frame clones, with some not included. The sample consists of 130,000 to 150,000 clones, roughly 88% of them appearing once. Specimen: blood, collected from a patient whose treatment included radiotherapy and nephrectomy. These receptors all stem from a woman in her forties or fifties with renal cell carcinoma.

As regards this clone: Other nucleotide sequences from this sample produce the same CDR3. DNA of the CDR3: TGCGCCAGCAGCCAAGACGGAGCAACTAATGAAAAACTGTTTTTT. It yields the protein CASSQDGATNEKLFF. J is TRBJ1-4 and V is TRBV4-3, with D unclear. Trimming left V 0 bases short and J 0 bases short, with 5 bases between. Per germline, CDR1 LGHNA and CDR2 YSLEER. CDR3 length equals 15 residues.

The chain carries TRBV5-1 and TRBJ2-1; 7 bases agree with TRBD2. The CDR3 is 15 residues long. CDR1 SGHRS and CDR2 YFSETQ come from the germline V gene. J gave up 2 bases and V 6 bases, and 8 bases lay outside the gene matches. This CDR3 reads CASTPGGPTYNEQFF. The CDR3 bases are TGCGCCAGCACCCCGGGGGGACCGACCTACAATGAGCAGTTCTTC.

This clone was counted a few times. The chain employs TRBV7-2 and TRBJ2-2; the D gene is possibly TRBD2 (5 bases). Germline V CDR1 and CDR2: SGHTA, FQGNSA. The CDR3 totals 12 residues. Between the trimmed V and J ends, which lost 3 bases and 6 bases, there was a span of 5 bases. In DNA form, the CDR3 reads TGTGCCAGCAGCTTTAGCGCCGGGGAGCTGTTTTTT. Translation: CASSFSAGELFF.

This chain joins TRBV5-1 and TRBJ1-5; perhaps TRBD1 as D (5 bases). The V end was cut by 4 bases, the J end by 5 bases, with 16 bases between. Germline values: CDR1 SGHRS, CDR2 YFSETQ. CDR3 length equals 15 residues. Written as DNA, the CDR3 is TGCGCCAGCAGCGTGGGCTACAGGAGGGATCAGCCCCAGCATTTT. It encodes CASSVGYRRDQPQHF.

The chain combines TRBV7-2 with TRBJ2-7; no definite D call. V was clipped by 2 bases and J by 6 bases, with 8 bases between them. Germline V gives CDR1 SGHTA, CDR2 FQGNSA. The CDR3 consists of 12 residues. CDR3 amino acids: CASSLRPPEQYF. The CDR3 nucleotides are TGTGCCAGCAGCTTACGACCTCCCGAGCAGTACTTC.

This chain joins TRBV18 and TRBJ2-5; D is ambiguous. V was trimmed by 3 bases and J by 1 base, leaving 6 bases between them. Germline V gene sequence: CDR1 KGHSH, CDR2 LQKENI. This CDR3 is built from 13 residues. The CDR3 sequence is CASSPNFQETQYF. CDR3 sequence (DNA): TGTGCCAGCTCACCCAACTTCCAAGAGACCCAGTACTTC.

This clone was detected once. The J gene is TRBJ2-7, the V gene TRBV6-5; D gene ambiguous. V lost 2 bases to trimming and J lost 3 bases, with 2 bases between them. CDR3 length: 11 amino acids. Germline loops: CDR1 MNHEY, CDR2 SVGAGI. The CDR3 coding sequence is TGTGCCAGCAGTTACAACTACGAGCAGTACTTC. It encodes CASSYNYEQYF.

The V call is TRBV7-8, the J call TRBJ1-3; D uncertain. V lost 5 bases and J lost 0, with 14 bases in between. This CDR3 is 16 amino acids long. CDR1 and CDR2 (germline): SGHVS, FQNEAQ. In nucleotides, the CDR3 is TGTGCCAGCAGCACGCGACACCAAACCTCTGGAAACACCATATATTTT. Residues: CASSTRHQTSGNTIYF.

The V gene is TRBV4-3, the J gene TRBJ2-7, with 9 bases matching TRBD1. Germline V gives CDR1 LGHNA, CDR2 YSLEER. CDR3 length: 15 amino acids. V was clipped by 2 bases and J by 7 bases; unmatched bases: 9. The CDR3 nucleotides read TGCGCCAGCAGCCAACTGGGACAGGGCAAAGGGGAGCAGTACTTC. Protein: CASSQLGQGKGEQYF.

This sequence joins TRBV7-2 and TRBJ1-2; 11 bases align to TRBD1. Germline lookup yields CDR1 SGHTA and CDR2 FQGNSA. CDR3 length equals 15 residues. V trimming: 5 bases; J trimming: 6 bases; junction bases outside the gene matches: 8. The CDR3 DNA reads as TGTGCCAGCAGCCCCAGGGACAGGGGGACCAATGGCTACACCTTC. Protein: CASSPRDRGTNGYTF. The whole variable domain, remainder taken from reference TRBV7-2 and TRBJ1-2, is GAGVSQSPSNKVTEKGKDVELRCDPISGHTALYWYRQSLGQGLEFLIYFQGNSAPDKSGLPSDRFSAERTGGSVSTLTIQRTQQEDSAVYLCASSPRDRGTNGYTFGSGTRLTVV.

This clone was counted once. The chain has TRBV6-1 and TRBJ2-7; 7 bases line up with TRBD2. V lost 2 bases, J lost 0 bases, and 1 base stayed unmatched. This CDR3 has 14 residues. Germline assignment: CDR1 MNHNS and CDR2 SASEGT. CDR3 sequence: CASSERGDSYEQYF. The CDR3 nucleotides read TGTGCCAGCAGTGAACGGGGGGACTCCTACGAGCAGTACTTC.

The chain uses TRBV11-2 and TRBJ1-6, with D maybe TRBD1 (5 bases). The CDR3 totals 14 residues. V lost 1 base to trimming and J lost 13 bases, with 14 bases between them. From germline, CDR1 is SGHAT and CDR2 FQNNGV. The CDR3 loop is CASSLGRENLPLHF. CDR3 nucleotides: TGTGCCAGCAGCTTAGGCAGGGAGAACCTCCCCCTCCACTTT.

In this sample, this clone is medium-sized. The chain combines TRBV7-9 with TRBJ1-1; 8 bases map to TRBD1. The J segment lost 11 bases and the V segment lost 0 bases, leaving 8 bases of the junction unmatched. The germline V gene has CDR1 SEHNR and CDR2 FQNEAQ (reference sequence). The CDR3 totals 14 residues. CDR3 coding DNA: TGTGCCAGCAGCTTAGCGGGACAGGCCGTTTTCGCTTTCTTT. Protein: CASSLAGQAVFAFF.

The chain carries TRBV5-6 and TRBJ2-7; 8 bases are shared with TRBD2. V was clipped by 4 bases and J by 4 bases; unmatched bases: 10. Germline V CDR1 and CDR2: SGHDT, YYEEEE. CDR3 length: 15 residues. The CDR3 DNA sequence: TGTGCCAGCAGCCTCTCGGGGGGGCCATTGTACGAGCAGTACTTC. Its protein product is CASSLSGGPLYEQYF. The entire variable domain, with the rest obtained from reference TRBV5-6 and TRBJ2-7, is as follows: DAGVTQSPTHLIKTRGQQVTLRCSPKSGHDTVSWYQQALGQGPQFIFQYYEEEERQRGNFPDRFSGHQFPNYSSELNVNALLLGDSALYLCASSLSGGPLYEQYFGPGTRLTVT.

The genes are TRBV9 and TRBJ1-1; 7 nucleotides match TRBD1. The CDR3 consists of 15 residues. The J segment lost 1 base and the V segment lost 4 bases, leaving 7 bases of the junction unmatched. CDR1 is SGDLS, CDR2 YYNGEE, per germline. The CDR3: CASSPLGQTNTEAFF. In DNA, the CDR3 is TGTGCCAGCAGCCCACTGGGACAGACGAACACTGAAGCTTTCTTT.